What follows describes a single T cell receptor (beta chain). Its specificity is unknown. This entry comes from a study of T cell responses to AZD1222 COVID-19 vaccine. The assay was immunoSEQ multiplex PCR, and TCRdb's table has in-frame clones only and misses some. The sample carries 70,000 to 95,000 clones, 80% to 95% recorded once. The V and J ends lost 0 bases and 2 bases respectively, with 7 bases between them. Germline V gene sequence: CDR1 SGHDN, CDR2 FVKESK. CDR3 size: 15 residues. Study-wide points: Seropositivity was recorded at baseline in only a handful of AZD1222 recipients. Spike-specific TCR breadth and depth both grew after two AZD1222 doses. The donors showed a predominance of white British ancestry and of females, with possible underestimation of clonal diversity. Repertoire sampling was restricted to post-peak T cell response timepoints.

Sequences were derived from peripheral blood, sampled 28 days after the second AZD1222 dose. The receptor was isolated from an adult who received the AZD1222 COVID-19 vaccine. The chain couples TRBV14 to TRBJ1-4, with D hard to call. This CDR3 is CASSQDPATNEKLFF. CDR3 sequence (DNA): TGTGCCAGCAGCCAAGATCCGGCGACTAATGAAAAACTGTTTTTT.